The clone carrying this T cell receptor beta chain was detected many times. Its antigen is as yet unknown. The data originate from a study of human T cells and chemical hapten exposure. TCRdb reanalysed the RACE reads using MiXCR and keeps one entry per CDR3 protein. The sample holds about 89,000 distinct CDR3 sequences, 11% seen once. The time point was: patch test 2, 6 weeks after DPC sensitization. Treatment in this sample: therapeutic diphenylcyclopropenone sensitization with weekly scalp DPC. Trimming removed 5 bases from V and 5 bases from J, with 11 bases in between. Looked up from germline, CDR1 is SQVTM and CDR2 is ANQGSEA. The CDR3 length is 12 residues. Study-level points and caveats: PT1 expanded TCR counts correlated positively with patch test score.

The TCR comes from a man between 40 and 49 years old with alopecia areata. Some clones in this sample may be carry-over from other donors' samples. The sequences come from whole blood, collected in connection with sensitization to the hapten diphenylcyclopropenone (DPC). The chain uses TRBV29-1 and TRBJ2-3; a weak D match, TRBD2 (6 bases). The CDR3 is CSVLRLGDTQYF. The CDR3 nucleotides are TGCAGCGTTCTTAGACTAGGAGATACGCAGTATTTT.